The 32 T cell receptor beta chains below were found in one sample sequenced in a study of blood T cell repertoires in COVID-19. Sequencing used immunoSEQ multiplex PCR; TCRdb keeps in-frame clones, though not all of them. The data contain 200,000 to 250,000 clones, around 90% of them singletons. Sequencing was performed on peripheral blood. The receptor set was obtained from a man older than 75 with acute or convalescent COVID-19.

The chain is built from TRBV7-2 and TRBJ1-4; 7 bases line up with TRBD1. The CDR3 spans 14 residues. From germline, CDR1 is SGHTA and CDR2 FQGNSA. With V trimmed by 2 bases and J by 7 bases, 4 bases remained unmatched. For the CDR3, the DNA is TGTGCCAGCAGCTTAACAGGGGTTCGTGAAAAACTGTTTTTT. Amino acid sequence: CASSLTGVREKLFF.

The gene calls are TRBV9 and TRBJ2-3, with D tentatively TRBD2 (6 bases). The CDR3 has 15 residues. Looked up from germline, CDR1 is SGDLS and CDR2 is YYNGEE. V was pared by 0 bases and J by 2 bases, with 10 bases between. The CDR3 region has the DNA TGTGCCAGCAGCGTAGGCGGGAACCCCACAGATACGCAGTATTTT. Protein: CASSVGGNPTDTQYF.

The gene calls are TRBV6-5 and TRBJ2-3; 9 nucleotides match TRBD1. Germline CDR1 is MNHEY and CDR2 is SVGAGI. This CDR3 is built from 15 residues. Trimming at V came to 4 bases and at J to 4 bases, leaving 6 bases not matched to a gene. The CDR3 DNA reads as TGTGCCAGCAGTTTAACAGGGGGCTCGGCAGATACGCAGTATTTT. This gives the protein CASSLTGGSADTQYF.

This chain joins TRBV19 and TRBJ1-1; D is uncertain. Germline CDR1 reads LNHDA; CDR2 reads SQIVND (reference sequence). V was clipped by 3 bases and J by 1 base, with 9 bases between them. This CDR3 comprises 14 residues. The CDR3 is CASSMNRRNTEAFF. The CDR3 region has the DNA TGTGCCAGTAGTATGAACAGAAGGAACACTGAAGCTTTCTTT.

V gene TRBV7-3 combines with J gene TRBJ2-1; tentative D call: TRBD2 (6 bases). Germline V gives CDR1 SGHTA, CDR2 FQGTGA. The CDR3 length is 15 residues. The V and J ends lost 5 bases and 1 base respectively, with 12 bases between them. This CDR3 reads CASSDPSVSYNEQFF. CDR3 nucleotides: TGTGCCAGCAGCGACCCTAGCGTATCCTACAATGAGCAGTTCTTC.

On this clone itself: This specimen includes other DNA sequences encoding the same CDR3. V usage is TRBV6-2 or TRBV6-3 and J usage is TRBJ1-5; tentative D call: TRBD1 (5 bases). Germline CDR1 is MNHEY and CDR2 is SVGEGT. V was cut by 0 bases and J by 4 bases, with 10 bases left in between. The CDR3 runs 15 residues. The CDR3 region has the DNA TGTGCCAGCAGTTACTCGACGGGGGGAAATCAGCCCCAGCATTTT. Translated: CASSYSTGGNQPQHF.

This chain uses TRBV15 with TRBJ2-7, with a weak D call TRBD1 (6 bases). CDR1 is LNHNV and CDR2 is YYDKDF in the germline V gene (reference sequence). Trimming removed 0 bases at V and 2 bases at J, with 11 bases between. The CDR3 runs 15 residues. As DNA, the CDR3 is TGTGCCACCAGCAGAGATCAGCAGGGGCCCTACGAGCAGTACTTC. The encoded protein is CATSRDQQGPYEQYF.

The chain employs TRBV9 and TRBJ2-1, with 11 bases lining up with TRBD2. CDR3 length equals 16 residues. The germline gives CDR1 SGDLS, CDR2 YYNGEE. J lost 2 bases, V lost 4 bases, and 5 bases had no gene match. The CDR3 DNA is TGTGCCAGCAGCCCGCCGGGACTAGCGGCCTACAATGAGCAGTTCTTC. It codes for CASSPPGLAAYNEQFF. Looking up the rest from reference TRBV9 and TRBJ2-1 gives the full variable domain: DSGVTQTPKHLITATGQRVTLRCSPRSGDLSVYWYQQSLDQGLQFLIQYYNGEERAKGNILERFSAQQFPDLHSELNLSSLELGDSALYFCASSPPGLAAYNEQFFGPGTRLTVL.

The V gene is TRBV4-2, the J gene TRBJ1-1, with a possible D match to TRBD1 (6 bases). The length of the CDR3 is 15 residues. Per the germline V gene, CDR1 is LGHNA and CDR2 is YNFKEQ. V lost 3 bases, J lost 4 bases, and 15 bases lay in between. In nucleotides, the CDR3 is TGTGCCAGCAGCCACTCGCAGGGGTGGAGCACTGAAGCTTTCTTT. Translation: CASSHSQGWSTEAFF.

CDR3: CASSRGLADEQFF. The CDR3 nucleotides read TGTGCCAGCAGCCGGGGACTAGCCGATGAGCAGTTCTTC. The V and J genes are TRBV12-3 or TRBV12-4 and TRBJ2-1, with TRBD2 matching over 9 bases. V gave up 6 bases and J gave up 8 bases; unmatched junction bases: 5. The CDR3 runs to 13 residues.

This chain uses TRBV28 with TRBJ2-1, with 8 bases identical to TRBD1. This CDR3 is built from 12 residues. Germline CDR1 reads MDHEN; CDR2 reads SYDVKM. The V segment lost 11 bases and the J segment 3 bases; nucleotides outside the gene matches: 3. CDR3 in DNA: TGTGCCTCCGGGACAGGCTACAATGAGCAGTTCTTC. Amino acid sequence: CASGTGYNEQFF.

In this sample, this clone turned up once. The J gene is TRBJ2-7, the V gene TRBV6-5, with TRBD1 matching over 8 bases. CDR3 size: 14 residues. Germline trimming cut 6 bases from V and 3 bases from J; bases unmatched to any gene: 7. CDR1 and CDR2 from the germline V gene are MNHEY and SVGAGI. CDR3 bases: TGTGCCAGCAGCGCACCGGGACAGGTCTACGAGCAGTACTTC. It translates to CASSAPGQVYEQYF.

The genes are TRBV7-3 and TRBJ2-2, with TRBD1 matching 7 bases. Trimming took 5 bases from V and 5 from J; bases not matched to a gene: 8. CDR3 size: 15 residues. Per the germline V gene, CDR1 is SGHTA and CDR2 is FQGTGA. CDR3 loop: CASSRGTEATGELFF. In DNA, the CDR3 is TGTGCCAGCAGCCGAGGGACAGAAGCTACCGGGGAGCTGTTTTTT.

This clone appeared a few times. CDR3 nucleotides: TGTGCCAGCAGTTTTGACAGTTATGGCTACACCTTC. Its translation is CASSFDSYGYTF. V is TRBV12-3 or TRBV12-4 and J is TRBJ1-2; weak D call: TRBD1 (5 bases). V lost 3 bases, J lost 5 bases, and 7 bases lay in between. CDR3 length: 12 amino acids.

The J gene is TRBJ1-5, the V gene TRBV6-5; tentative D call: TRBD1 (6 bases). This CDR3 is 15 amino acids long. Per the germline V gene, CDR1 is MNHEY and CDR2 is SVGAGI. V lost 4 bases to trimming and J lost 4 bases, with 14 bases between them. CDR3 residues: CASSSLGRGNQPQHF. The CDR3 DNA follows: TGTGCCAGCAGTTCGTTGGGGAGGGGGAATCAGCCCCAGCATTTT.

This CDR3 is CASSEVWGHEQYF. The DNA of the CDR3 is TGTGCCAGCAGTGAAGTGTGGGGGCACGAGCAGTACTTC. This chain uses TRBV6-1 with TRBJ2-7, with TRBD1 as a possible D gene (6 bases). CDR1 and CDR2 from the germline V gene are MNHNS and SASEGT. The CDR3 length is 13 residues. The ends were cut back, 1 base at V and 5 bases at J, with 9 bases in the middle.

Comment on this clone: One end of the junction is discordant with germline, which a read error may explain. The sample holds other DNA sequences that translate to the same CDR3. The chain links TRBV11-2 to TRBJ2-2; a weak D match, TRBD2 (5 bases). The germline V gene encodes CDR1 SGHAT and CDR2 FQNNGV. The CDR3 covers 15 residues. The CDR3 loop reads CASSLGYGITGELFF. The CDR3 DNA is TGTGCCAGCAGCTTAGGGTACGGGATCACCGGGGAGCTATTTTTT.

V gene TRBV29-1 combines with J gene TRBJ2-3; 9 bases agree with TRBD1. The CDR3 runs 15 residues. Germline CDR1 is SQVTM and CDR2 is ANQGSEA. V was clipped by 7 bases and J by 0 bases; unmatched bases: 8. The CDR3 protein is CSGDREGISTDTQYF. The CDR3 DNA reads TGCAGCGGGGACAGGGAGGGGATCAGCACAGATACGCAGTATTTT.

V usage is TRBV19 and J usage is TRBJ1-5, with D hard to call. Germline CDR1 is LNHDA and CDR2 is SQIVND (reference sequence). V shed 0 bases and J shed 0 bases, with 9 bases lying between them. The CDR3 is 16 amino acids. The CDR3 DNA reads as TGTGCCAGTAGTATAGAGGACGGGAATAGCAATCAGCCCCAGCATTTT. Residues: CASSIEDGNSNQPQHF.

V gene TRBV7-2 combines with J gene TRBJ2-2, with a possible D match to TRBD2 (5 bases). The CDR3 consists of 14 residues. The germline V and J ends were trimmed by 5 bases and 7 bases, with 14 bases remaining between them. In germline, CDR1 is SGHTA, CDR2 FQGNSA. Here the CDR3 reads CASSGKPGFGELFF. The DNA of the CDR3 is TGTGCCAGCAGCGGCAAACCGGGGTTCGGGGAGCTGTTTTTT. Filled out from reference TRBV7-2 and TRBJ2-2, the complete variable domain reads GAGVSQSPSNKVTEKGKDVELRCDPISGHTALYWYRQSLGQGLEFLIYFQGNSAPDKSGLPSDRFSAERTGGSVSTLTIQRTQQEDSAVYLCASSGKPGFGELFFGEGSRLTVL.

This sequence joins TRBV9 and TRBJ1-1; 10 nucleotides line up with TRBD1. There are 15 residues in the CDR3. From germline, CDR1 is SGDLS and CDR2 YYNGEE. V dropped 3 bases and J dropped 4; count of bases not matched to a gene: 6. The CDR3, as DNA: TGTGCCAGCAGCGCGGTGGGACAGGGGCTCACTGAAGCTTTCTTT. The encoded protein is CASSAVGQGLTEAFF.

V usage is TRBV5-8 and J usage is TRBJ2-7; the D gene is possibly TRBD1 (5 bases). V was pared by 4 bases and J by 9 bases, with 26 bases between. The CDR3 consists of 16 residues. Germline V gene data show CDR1 as SGHTS and CDR2 as YDEGEE. The CDR3 sequence is CASSTRAWGSDLRQYF. For the CDR3, the DNA is TGTGCCAGCAGCACAAGAGCCTGGGGCAGCGACTTGCGGCAGTACTTC.

The V call is TRBV5-4, the J call TRBJ2-7; D uncertain. V dropped 4 bases and J dropped 0 bases, with 11 bases sitting between them. Germline V gene data show CDR1 as SGHNT and CDR2 as YYREEE (reference sequence). This CDR3 is built from 14 residues. DNA for the CDR3: TGTGCCAGCAGCACGCGACAAGACTCCTACGAGCAGTACTTC. It yields the protein CASSTRQDSYEQYF.

This rearrangement joins TRBV28 to TRBJ1-5; 8 bases line up with TRBD1. After removal of 6 bases from V and 3 bases from J, the junction contained 7 bases not matched to a gene. The V gene's germline CDR1 is MDHEN and CDR2 SYDVKM. The CDR3 extends over 15 amino acids. DNA for the CDR3: TGTGCCAGCAGCTCGGACAGGGCCTACAATCAGCCCCAGCATTTT. This gives the protein CASSSDRAYNQPQHF. Together with reference TRBV28 and TRBJ1-5, the CDR3 gives the full variable domain: DVKVTQSSRYLVKRTGEKVFLECVQDMDHENMFWYRQDPGLGLRLIYFSYDVKMKEKGDIPEGYSVSREKKERFSLILESASTNQTSMYLCASSSDRAYNQPQHFGDGTRLSIL.

The chain couples TRBV12-3 or TRBV12-4 to TRBJ1-1, with 8 nucleotides matching TRBD1. Losses at the gene ends were 7 bases for V and 1 base for J; bases not matched to a gene: 2. CDR3 size: 13 residues. Here the CDR3 DNA reads TGTGCCAGCATTGGGACAGGGAACACTGAAGCTTTCTTT. It encodes CASIGTGNTEAFF.

The V gene is TRBV7-9, the J gene TRBJ2-3; 9 positions agree with TRBD1. The CDR3 has 14 residues. The ends lost 5 bases at V and 2 bases at J; junction bases unmatched: 2. CDR1 is SEHNR, CDR2 FQNEAQ, per germline (reference sequence). The CDR3 is CASSIQGATDTQYF. The CDR3, as DNA: TGTGCCAGCAGCATACAGGGGGCCACAGATACGCAGTATTTT.

Of note for this clone: This sample includes further DNA sequences coding for the same CDR3. The chain couples TRBV19 to TRBJ2-3; the D gene is possibly TRBD1 (5 bases). V was trimmed by 3 bases and J by 3 bases, leaving 10 bases between them. The CDR3 runs to 14 residues. Germline V gives CDR1 LNHDA, CDR2 SQIVND (reference sequence). CDR3 nucleotide sequence: TGTGCCAGTAGTATCGGCAGGGCGACAGATACGCAGTATTTT. It encodes CASSIGRATDTQYF. Using reference TRBV19 and TRBJ2-3 for the parts outside the CDR3, the full variable domain is DGGITQSPKYLFRKEGQNVTLSCEQNLNHDAMYWYRQDPGQGLRLIYYSQIVNDFQKGDIAEGYSVSREKKESFPLTVTSAQKNPTAFYLCASSIGRATDTQYFGPGTRLTVL.

This chain connects TRBV11-1 to TRBJ2-7; TRBD1 agrees at 8 bases. CDR1 is SGHAT, CDR2 FQDESV, per germline (reference sequence). J gave up 1 base and V 5 bases, and 10 bases lay outside the gene matches. The CDR3 consists of 16 residues. The CDR3 sequence is CASSHGTGISSYEQYF. CDR3 in DNA: TGTGCCAGCAGCCACGGGACAGGTATCAGTTCCTACGAGCAGTACTTC.

V is TRBV6-5 and J is TRBJ2-3; 7 nucleotides align to TRBD2. This CDR3 has 15 amino acids. Germline CDR1 and CDR2: MNHEY and SVGAGI. With 0 bases clipped from V and 10 bases from J, the junction kept 10 bases outside the gene matches. The CDR3 protein is CASSYSWEGGHAQYF. As DNA, the CDR3 is TGTGCCAGCAGTTACTCGTGGGAGGGAGGCCATGCGCAGTATTTT.

The chain recombines TRBV4-3 with TRBJ1-2; 7 bases are shared with TRBD1. V dropped 7 bases and J dropped 5; count of bases not matched to a gene: 10. In germline, CDR1 is LGHNA, CDR2 YSLEER. The CDR3 runs 14 residues. The CDR3: CASKRDRVGYGYTF. The CDR3 region has the DNA TGCGCCAGCAAAAGAGACAGGGTGGGGTATGGCTACACCTTC.

This sequence joins TRBV12-3 or TRBV12-4 and TRBJ1-6, with a weak D call TRBD1 (6 bases). Trimming removed 5 bases from V and 9 bases from J, with 11 bases in between. The CDR3 extends over 13 amino acids. Written as DNA, the CDR3 is TGTGCCAGCAGTCCAGGGGCAGGTTCACCCCTCCACTTT. It codes for CASSPGAGSPLHF.

This clone has only one observation. The rearrangement uses TRBV29-1 and TRBJ2-2; TRBD2 might be the D (6 bases). CDR1 and CDR2 from the germline V gene are SQVTM and ANQGSEA. The CDR3 has 14 amino acids. Trimming left V 5 bases short and J 3 bases short, with 13 bases between. DNA of the CDR3: TGCAGCGTTATCGGGAGAGGGGACACCGGGGAGCTGTTTTTT. It encodes CSVIGRGDTGELFF.